One and the same sample provided the 21 T cell receptor beta chains below, sequenced in a study of control samples from healthy donors and cancer patients. This table comes from immunoSEQ multiplex PCR, and its TCRdb copy is limited to in-frame clones, with some not included. Of approximately 160,000 clones listed, around 90% are singletons. The sample taken for sequencing was blood. The receptors stem from a woman in her forties in good health.

CDR3 sequence: CASSTYSEAFF. DNA of the CDR3: TGTGCCAGCAGTACTTATTCTGAAGCTTTCTTT. The chain joins TRBV2 to TRBJ1-1; D not certain. The germline V gene encodes CDR1 SNHLY and CDR2 FYNNEI. Trimming stripped 5 bases from V and 6 bases from J, with 7 bases between. The CDR3 is 11 residues long.

With regard to this clone: This CDR3 is also generated by other DNA sequences in the sample. The CDR3 DNA reads TGTGCCAGCAAGCCCGGGAGCCTCACCGGGGAGCTGTTTTTT. It is translated as CASKPGSLTGELFF. The chain links TRBV2 to TRBJ2-2, with a tentative D call TRBD2 (6 bases). The CDR3 length is 14 residues. The V gene's germline CDR1 is SNHLY and CDR2 FYNNEI. The V end was cut by 7 bases, the J end by 4 bases, with 13 bases between.

V gene TRBV2 combines with J gene TRBJ2-2; D not resolved. Trimming shortened V by 8 bases and J by 5 bases, and 6 bases separated the two germline ends. The CDR3 is 11 residues long. Germline loops: CDR1 SNHLY, CDR2 FYNNEI. CDR3 protein: CASERTGELFF. DNA for the CDR3: TGTGCCAGCGAAAGGACCGGGGAGCTGTTTTTT.

In nucleotides, the CDR3 is TGTGCCAGCAGCCCGGGGGCGGGGGGTCTGCGAAATGAGCAGTTCTTC. Residues: CASSPGAGGLRNEQFF. The rearrangement links TRBV7-9 to TRBJ2-1, with 8 bases fitting TRBD2. The V segment lost 5 bases and the J segment 7 bases; nucleotides outside the gene matches: 13. The length of the CDR3 is 16 residues. The germline gives CDR1 SEHNR, CDR2 FQNEAQ (reference sequence).

CDR3 residues: CASSELSQGISANEKLFF. CDR3 in DNA: TGTGCCAGCAGTGAACTGTCGCAGGGGATCAGCGCTAATGAAAAACTGTTTTTT. The chain links TRBV6-1 to TRBJ1-4, with D possibly being TRBD1 (6 bases). Germline CDR1 reads MNHNS; CDR2 reads SASEGT. Trimming stripped 2 bases from V and 3 bases from J, with 19 bases between. This CDR3 region has 18 residues.

V usage is TRBV27 and J usage is TRBJ1-5; a possible D gene is TRBD1 (5 bases). From germline, CDR1 is MNHEY and CDR2 SMNVEV (reference sequence). The V end was cut by 8 bases, the J end by 1 base, with 6 bases between. The CDR3 runs to 12 residues. CDR3 amino acids: CASWDSNQPQHF. The CDR3 DNA reads as TGTGCCAGCTGGGACAGCAATCAGCCCCAGCATTTT.

The table lists this clone with a count of one. The rearrangement uses TRBV19 and TRBJ2-7; the D gene is possibly TRBD1 (5 bases). The CDR3 extends over 15 amino acids. In germline, CDR1 is LNHDA, CDR2 SQIVND (reference sequence). Trimming pared 3 bases from V and 2 bases from J, leaving 14 bases between. The CDR3 spells CASSILRGGPYEQYF. The CDR3 DNA sequence: TGTGCCAGTAGTATTCTAAGGGGTGGCCCCTACGAGCAGTACTTC.

The chain has TRBV4-1 and TRBJ1-2; D uncertain. V lost 1 base and J lost 4, with 4 bases in between. There are 12 residues in the CDR3. Germline CDR1 reads MGHRA; CDR2 reads YSYEKL. This CDR3 is CASSQGVYGYTF. The CDR3 coding sequence is TGCGCCAGCAGCCAAGGGGTCTATGGCTACACCTTC.

This chain connects TRBV7-9 to TRBJ2-1; 7 bases fit TRBD2. Germline trimming cut 3 bases from V and 10 bases from J; bases unmatched to any gene: 3. The germline V gene encodes CDR1 SEHNR and CDR2 FQNEAQ (reference sequence). CDR3 length equals 12 residues. DNA for the CDR3: TGTGCCAGCAGCTTTAGTAGCGGGGAGCAGTTCTTC. Amino acid sequence: CASSFSSGEQFF.

The chain's CDR3 is CASSPTGEGEKLFF. The CDR3 region has the DNA TGTGCCAGCTCACCGACAGGGGAAGGGGAAAAACTGTTTTTT. The V and J genes are TRBV18 and TRBJ1-4, with 8 bases lining up with TRBD1. Unmatched junction bases numbered 5, after V lost 3 bases and J lost 8 bases. This CDR3 is built from 14 residues. Germline V CDR1 and CDR2: KGHSH, LQKENI.

Here the CDR3 DNA reads TGTGCCAGCAGCCAAGATGACATGTTCGGCTACACCTTC. Translating gives CASSQDDMFGYTF. The chain uses TRBV3-1 (or the pseudogene TRBV3-2) and TRBJ1-2; D is unresolved. The CDR3 is made up of 13 amino acids. Trimming took off 0 bases at V and 8 bases at J, with 10 bases between the two ends. The V gene's germline CDR1 is LGHDT and CDR2 YNNKEL (reference sequence).

In its sample, this clone was seen once. The J gene is TRBJ1-5, the V gene TRBV19; 11 nucleotides line up with TRBD1. The CDR3 spans 14 residues. V shed 1 base and J 7 bases; nucleotides not matched to a gene: 0. CDR1 is LNHDA and CDR2 is SQIVND in the germline V gene (reference sequence). CDR3 protein: CASSIGTGGQPQHF. CDR3 bases: TGTGCCAGTAGTATAGGGACAGGGGGCCAGCCCCAGCATTTT.

The chain links TRBV27 to TRBJ2-7, with 10 bases that match TRBD1. Germline assignment: CDR1 MNHEY and CDR2 SMNVEV (reference sequence). Unmatched junction bases numbered 10, after V lost 5 bases and J lost 0 bases. The CDR3 length is 17 residues. CDR3 sequence reads: CASSAIPGQGISYEQYF. The CDR3 coding sequence is TGTGCCAGCAGTGCTATTCCGGGACAGGGGATCTCCTACGAGCAGTACTTC.

This chain links TRBV29-1 with TRBJ1-2; D is perhaps TRBD1 (6 bases). Trimming removed 4 bases from V and 8 bases from J, with 11 bases in between. Per the germline V gene, CDR1 is SQVTM and CDR2 is ANQGSEA. CDR3 size: 11 residues. The CDR3 coding sequence is TGCAGCGTTGGGGGGCTGGACGGCTACACCTTC. Translating it yields CSVGGLDGYTF.

The chain uses TRBV5-1 and TRBJ1-2; 8 bases match TRBD1. Germline CDR1 SGHRS, CDR2 YFSETQ. This CDR3 spans 14 amino acids. V lost 0 bases to trimming and J lost 8 bases; unmatched junction nucleotides: 6. The CDR3 is CASSLGQGAQGYTF. CDR3 bases: TGCGCCAGCAGCTTGGGTCAGGGGGCGCAAGGCTACACCTTC.

This sequence joins TRBV6-5 and TRBJ2-7, with D unclear. This CDR3 contains 13 residues. Germline assignment: CDR1 MNHEY and CDR2 SVGAGI. V was pared by 5 bases and J by 3 bases, with 11 bases between. The CDR3 protein is CASSPTPIYEQYF. In DNA, the CDR3 is TGTGCCAGCAGTCCTACACCTATCTACGAGCAGTACTTC.

The chain recombines TRBV9 with TRBJ2-5; 7 nucleotides match TRBD1. Germline trimming cut 3 bases from V and 5 bases from J; bases unmatched to any gene: 7. From germline, CDR1 is SGDLS and CDR2 YYNGEE. The CDR3 is made up of 14 amino acids. CDR3 region: CASSAATGLETQYF. The CDR3 DNA sequence: TGTGCCAGCAGCGCCGCGACAGGGCTGGAGACCCAGTACTTC.

The chain is built from TRBV6-5 and TRBJ1-4; D perhaps matches TRBD1 (6 bases). Germline CDR1 MNHEY, CDR2 SVGAGI. There are 14 residues in the CDR3. The V end was cut by 4 bases, the J end by 3 bases, with 9 bases between. The chain's CDR3 is CASSSPGANEKLFF. Written as DNA, the CDR3 is TGTGCCAGCAGTTCGCCAGGGGCTAATGAAAAACTGTTTTTT.

The chain employs TRBV28 and TRBJ1-3; maybe TRBD1 (5 bases). This CDR3 comprises 15 residues. Germline CDR1 is MDHEN and CDR2 is SYDVKM. Trimming stripped 4 bases from V and 0 bases from J, with 10 bases between. The CDR3: CASSWGQGSGNTIYF. For the CDR3, the DNA is TGTGCCAGCAGTTGGGGCCAGGGCTCTGGAAACACCATATATTTT. The variable domain in full, completed from reference TRBV28 and TRBJ1-3, reads DVKVTQSSRYLVKRTGEKVFLECVQDMDHENMFWYRQDPGLGLRLIYFSYDVKMKEKGDIPEGYSVSREKKERFSLILESASTNQTSMYLCASSWGQGSGNTIYFGEGSWLTVV.

V is TRBV5-1 and J is TRBJ2-7, with no clear D. The CDR3 runs to 17 residues. With 0 bases removed from V and 1 base from J, the gap between germline ends came to 17 bases. CDR1 and CDR2 from the germline V gene are SGHRS and YFSETQ. CDR3 coding DNA: TGCGCCAGCAGCTTGGCCGAAGACCTGCCATATTCCTACGAGCAGTACTTC. This gives the protein CASSLAEDLPYSYEQYF.

The V gene is TRBV19, the J gene TRBJ2-3, with 10 nucleotides matching TRBD1. With 6 bases clipped from V and 1 base from J, the junction kept 19 bases outside the gene matches. The CDR3 covers 20 residues. Germline-derived CDR1 and CDR2 are LNHDA and SQIVND (reference sequence). The CDR3 coding sequence is TGTGCCAGTAGAGCTCCGGGACAGGGGAGGTGGGGACTAGGCACAGATACGCAGTATTTT. It encodes CASRAPGQGRWGLGTDTQYF.